These T cell receptor beta chains were read from a single sample in a study of T-cell reconstitution after alpha-beta-depleted transplantation in children. TCRdb re-analysed the PCR reads in MiXCR, keeping a single row per CDR3 protein. Of around 680,000 distinct CDR3 sequences in the sample, approximately 16% were seen once. Sequencing used PBMCs from the stem cell graft donor, obtained from the stem cell graft. These TCRs come from a human donor who donated a stem cell graft to a child with acute myeloid leukemia. CDR3s include the opening cysteine and the closing phenylalanine or tryptophan. A D gene is named only where the DNA matches it firmly. Clone size appears in some rows only: once, few, many, or a class for an expanded clone.

d_gene | abundance | j_gene | v_gene | CDR3aa | CDR3nt
TRBD1 | many | TRBJ2-2 | TRBV12-3/TRBV12-4 | CASMTGTGHTGELFF | TGTGCCAGCATGACCGGGACAGGGCACACCGGGGAGCTGTTTTTT
TRBD1 | NA | TRBJ2-7 | TRBV20-1 | CSARTNRGTYEQYF | TGCAGTGCTAGAACTAACAGGGGAACTTACGAGCAGTACTTC
TRBD2 | few | TRBJ2-5 | TRBV7-2 | CASSLDGGGAETQYF | TGTGCCAGCAGCTTAGACGGGGGAGGGGCAGAGACCCAGTACTTC
NA | many | TRBJ1-3 | TRBV20-1 | CSARRGGVSSGNTIYF | TGCAGTGCTAGGCGGGGAGGAGTCTCCTCTGGAAACACCATATATTTT
NA | many | TRBJ2-1 | TRBV12-3/TRBV12-4 | CASGDFYNEQFF | TGTGCCAGCGGGGACTTCTACAATGAGCAGTTCTTC
NA | NA | TRBJ1-1 | TRBV6-5 | CASSYSGRAGTEAFF | TGTGCCAGCAGTTACTCAGGCAGGGCGGGCACTGAAGCTTTCTTT
NA | many | TRBJ1-2 | TRBV12-3/TRBV12-4 | CASSWGLQGYTF | TGTGCCAGCAGTTGGGGGTTGCAGGGCTACACCTTC
NA | many | TRBJ2-5 | TRBV5-6 | CASSLYERQETQYF | TGTGCCAGCAGCTTGTACGAGAGGCAAGAGACCCAGTACTTC
NA | few | TRBJ2-5 | TRBV12-3/TRBV12-4 | CASSSAGGRIQETQYF | TGTGCCAGCAGTTCAGCCGGCGGACGGATTCAAGAGACCCAGTACTTC
NA | NA | TRBJ2-3 | TRBV7-8 | CASSLRAAGNTDTQYF | TGTGCCAGCAGCTTACGGGCGGCAGGGAACACAGATACGCAGTATTTT
NA | many | TRBJ1-2 | TRBV6-5 | CASSYVRPTNYGYTF | TGTGCCAGCAGTTACGTCAGGCCAACTAACTATGGCTACACCTTC
NA | many | TRBJ2-1 | TRBV13 | CASSLGLYEQFF | TGTGCCAGCAGCTTAGGACTCTATGAGCAGTTCTTC
TRBD2 | many | TRBJ2-7 | TRBV20-1 | CSALGLAGSYEQYF | TGCAGTGCGCTAGGACTAGCGGGTTCCTACGAGCAGTACTTC
TRBD2 | many | TRBJ2-1 | TRBV20-1 | CSARDGTSGGGEQFF | TGCAGTGCTAGAGATGGGACTAGCGGGGGCGGTGAGCAGTTCTTC
NA | NA | TRBJ1-3 | TRBV7-2 | CASSLATAGAGNTIYF | TGTGCCAGCAGCTTAGCCACAGCAGGTGCTGGAAACACCATATATTTT
NA | many | TRBJ2-1 | TRBV7-9 | CASSRYLTGEGEQFF | TGTGCCAGCAGCCGATACTTAACAGGGGAGGGTGAGCAGTTCTTC
NA | NA | TRBJ2-7 | TRBV7-9 | CASIPASGTRPYEQYF | TGTGCCAGCATCCCCGCTTCCGGGACGCGGCCCTACGAGCAGTACTTC
NA | many | TRBJ1-1 | TRBV20-1 | CSAPPNVLTEAFF | TGCAGTGCCCCTCCGAATGTGTTGACTGAAGCTTTCTTT
NA | many | TRBJ1-1 | TRBV7-2 | CASSLNGREAFF | TGTGCCAGCAGCTTAAACGGCCGAGAAGCTTTCTTT
NA | many | TRBJ1-2 | TRBV10-3 | CAISEGDRWDGYTF | TGTGCCATCAGTGAGGGCGACAGGTGGGATGGCTACACCTTC
TRBD1 | few | TRBJ1-2 | TRBV7-2 | CASSFRQGGNWNYGYTF | TGTGCCAGCAGCTTCCGACAGGGGGGTAATTGGAACTATGGCTACACCTTC
NA | NA | TRBJ2-4 | TRBV20-1 | CSARIAVGGDLAKNIQYF | TGCAGTGCTCGAATAGCGGTGGGGGGAGATTTAGCCAAAAACATTCAGTACTTC
NA | many | TRBJ1-4 | TRBV15 | CATSRATGRGEKLFF | TGTGCCACCAGCAGAGCTACAGGTCGTGGTGAAAAACTGTTTTTT
TRBD2 | few | TRBJ2-1 | TRBV20-1 | CSARGETSGYNEQFF | TGCAGTGCTAGAGGGGAAACTAGCGGGTACAATGAGCAGTTCTTC
NA | NA | TRBJ1-6 | TRBV12-3/TRBV12-4 | CASCLRFSVESSYNSPLHF | TGTGCCAGCTGTCTTCGGTTCAGTGTTGAGAGCTCCTATAATTCACCCCTCCACTTT
NA | NA | TRBJ1-6 | TRBV4-3 | CASSQDRTGIRSPLHF | TGCGCCAGCAGCCAAGACCGTACAGGGATAAGATCACCCCTCCACTTT
NA | many | TRBJ1-3 | TRBV20-1 | CSAREIGQIGNTIYF | TGCAGTGCTAGAGAGATTGGGCAAATTGGAAACACCATATATTTT
NA | many | TRBJ1-1 | TRBV7-9 | CASSDSRTGREAFF | TGTGCCAGCAGCGACTCACGGACGGGCAGGGAGGCTTTCTTT
TRBD2 | NA | TRBJ2-3 | TRBV11-2 | CASSLGGLAGEARDTQYF | TGTGCCAGCAGCTTAGGAGGTTTGGCGGGGGAGGCTAGAGATACGCAGTATTTT
NA | once | TRBJ2-7 | TRBV2 | CATTTGYEQYF | TGTGCCACCACCACGGGTTACGAGCAGTACTTC
NA | NA | TRBJ2-7 | TRBV7-2 | CASSLDQGDSYEQYF | TGTGCCAGCAGCTTAGATCAGGGAGACTCCTACGAGCAGTACTTC